This TCR beta chain stems from a study of blood T cell repertoires in COVID-19. Only in-frame clones appear in the TCRdb table, and some are missing; sequencing was by immunoSEQ multiplex PCR. Of under 75,000 clones detected, nearly 95% appear once; the ten largest clones hold approximately 4.6%. CDR1 MNHEY and CDR2 SVGAGI come from the germline V gene. CDR3 size: 15 residues. V was pared by 6 bases and J by 4 bases, with 16 bases between. The V call is TRBV6-5, the J call TRBJ2-1; D is perhaps TRBD1 (5 bases). This receptor was taken from a man aged 45 to 65 with active COVID-19. The sequenced material came from peripheral blood. CDR3 in amino acids: CASRKPGLRYNEQFF. DNA for the CDR3: TGTGCCAGCAGAAAGCCAGGGTTGAGATACAATGAGCAGTTCTTC.